This is a list of T cell receptor beta chains from one sample in a study of T cell responses to AZD1222 COVID-19 vaccine. Assay used: immunoSEQ multiplex PCR; TCRdb lists only in-frame clones, some missing. The repertoire has some 150,000 clones, 75% to 95% of them found once; the top ten carry approximately 3.6%. This material consisted of peripheral blood, taken on day 0 of AZD1222 vaccination. These receptors were taken from an adult in good health. The CDR3 runs from the conserved cysteine through the conserved F or W. D genes are given only for firm matches. Size values are once, few and many counts, or a class for expanded clones, and some rows have none.

TRBV11-2,TRBJ2-7,NA,NA,CASSLAYRGKIMGEQYF
TRBV24-1,TRBJ1-2,NA,NA,CATSDSRVSNYGYTF
TRBV6-5,TRBJ2-7,NA,NA,CASRKSQGLYEQYF
TRBV9,TRBJ2-5,once,TRBD2,CASSAGLAGETQYF
TRBV10-1,TRBJ2-7,once,TRBD1,CASTSQGTSYEQYF
TRBV14,TRBJ2-7,once,NA,CASSPTPRNSYEQYF
TRBV10-1,TRBJ2-2,NA,NA,CASSERRLVDTGELFF
TRBV3-1/TRBV3-2,TRBJ1-2,once,NA,CASSQAANYGYTF
TRBV2,TRBJ2-3,once,TRBD2,CASSDDLSGGDTDTQYF
TRBV19,TRBJ1-1,NA,NA,CASSTQQDTEAFF
TRBV9,TRBJ2-2,NA,NA,CASADTFPGELFF
TRBV25-1,TRBJ2-7,NA,TRBD2,CASSATSGRAGGEQYF
TRBV7-2,TRBJ1-2,NA,NA,CASSSEAPLRYGYTF
TRBV2,TRBJ2-1,NA,TRBD1,CASSDTGTGNYNEQFF
TRBV19,TRBJ2-3,NA,NA,CASSSATGQGTQYF
TRBV5-1,TRBJ1-2,few,TRBD1,CASSLGGGATVYGYTF
TRBV9,TRBJ2-1,NA,NA,CASSLLGGSGNEQFF
TRBV5-1,TRBJ2-5,NA,NA,CASSLARAAQETQYF
TRBV24-1,TRBJ2-1,NA,NA,CATSVFAAAEQFF
TRBV7-8,TRBJ1-6,NA,NA,CASSLVNSPLHF
TRBV4-3,TRBJ1-5,NA,NA,CASSQNSGGNQPQHF
TRBV11-3,TRBJ1-1,NA,TRBD1,CASSLEGTGLNTEAFF
TRBV6-5,TRBJ2-2,few,NA,CASDRDTGELFF
TRBV27,TRBJ2-1,NA,TRBD2,CASSSLAGGNNEQFF
TRBV19,TRBJ2-7,NA,NA,CASSISNPGPAYEQYF
TRBV2,TRBJ1-6,NA,TRBD1,CASTGALKGAAYNSPLHF
TRBV14,TRBJ1-2,NA,NA,CASSQDHLGGLNYGYTF
TRBV12-3/TRBV12-4,TRBJ2-7,NA,NA,CASSAYSEQYF